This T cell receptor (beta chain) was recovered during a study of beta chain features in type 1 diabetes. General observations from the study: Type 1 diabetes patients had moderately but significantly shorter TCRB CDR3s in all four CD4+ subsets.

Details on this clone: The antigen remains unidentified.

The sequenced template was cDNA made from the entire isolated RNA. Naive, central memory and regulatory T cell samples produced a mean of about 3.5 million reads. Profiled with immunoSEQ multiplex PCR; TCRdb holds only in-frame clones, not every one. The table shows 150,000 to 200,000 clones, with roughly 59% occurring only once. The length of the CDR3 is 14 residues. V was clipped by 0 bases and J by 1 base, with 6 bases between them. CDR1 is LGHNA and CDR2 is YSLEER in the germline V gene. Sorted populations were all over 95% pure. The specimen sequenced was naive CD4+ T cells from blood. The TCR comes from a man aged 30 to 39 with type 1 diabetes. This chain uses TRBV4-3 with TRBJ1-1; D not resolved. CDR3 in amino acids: CASSQEVTNTEAFF. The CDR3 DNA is TGCGCCAGCAGCCAAGAAGTAACGAACACTGAAGCTTTCTTT.